The entry below describes one T cell receptor (beta chain). The sample originates from a study of blood T cell repertoires in COVID-19. This table comes from immunoSEQ multiplex PCR, and its TCRdb copy is limited to in-frame clones, with some not included. The sample contains 250,000 or so clones, about 90% of which appear only once. The CDR3 contains 17 residues. Germline lookup yields CDR1 KGHDR and CDR2 SFDVKD. The junction had 8 bases not matched to a gene; V was cut back by 3 bases and J by 6 bases. The sequenced material came from peripheral blood. The receptor's source is a woman aged 60 to 75 with acute or convalescent COVID-19. This rearrangement joins TRBV24-1 to TRBJ2-2; 11 bases are shared with TRBD2. The CDR3 is CATSDALAGGNAGELFF. CDR3 nucleotides: TGTGCCACCAGTGATGCTCTAGCGGGAGGAAACGCCGGGGAGCTGTTTTTT.